Following are 18 T cell receptor beta chains from one sample sequenced in a study of cytomegalovirus exposure and HLA in healthy donors. Clones were sequenced by immunoSEQ multiplex PCR, and TCRdb holds only the in-frame ones, with some missing. The repertoire holds over 250,000 clones, with 65% to 90% as singletons. Sequencing used PBMCs. These receptors came from a woman younger than 35 in good health and CMV-seronegative.

This chain joins TRBV5-1 and TRBJ1-1; 8 nucleotides line up with TRBD1. CDR1 is SGHRS and CDR2 is YFSETQ in the germline V gene. The CDR3 sequence is 16 residues long. Germline trimming cut 1 base from V and 4 bases from J; bases unmatched to any gene: 9. CDR3 nucleotide sequence: TGCGCCAGCAGCTTGTTTGGACAGGGATGGGGCACTGAAGCTTTCTTT. Encoded protein: CASSLFGQGWGTEAFF.

This chain connects TRBV5-1 to TRBJ2-7, with D perhaps matching TRBD2 (6 bases). Trimming cost V 4 bases and J 2 bases, with 13 bases left between them. The CDR3 is made up of 14 amino acids. Per germline, CDR1 SGHRS and CDR2 YFSETQ. The CDR3 nucleotides read TGCGCCAGCAGCCCCACGGCGGGGACCTACGAGCAGTACTTC. Translated, it gives CASSPTAGTYEQYF.

The genes are TRBV9 and TRBJ2-3; 9 bases map to TRBD2. V shed 0 bases and J 5 bases; nucleotides not matched to a gene: 4. This CDR3 contains 15 residues. Germline CDR1 is SGDLS and CDR2 is YYNGEE. CDR3 nucleotides: TGTGCCAGCAGCGTAGGGCTAGCGGGGTTAGATACGCAGTATTTT. It encodes CASSVGLAGLDTQYF.

The rearrangement joins TRBV7-7 to TRBJ2-1; 8 bases agree with TRBD1. The V segment lost 2 bases and the J segment 4 bases; nucleotides outside the gene matches: 4. The V gene's germline CDR1 is SSHAT and CDR2 FNYEAQ (reference sequence). This CDR3 spans 15 amino acids. CDR3 loop: CASSLLGTGYNEQFF. CDR3 in DNA: TGTGCCAGCAGCTTACTAGGGACAGGTTACAATGAGCAGTTCTTC.

This clone has at least ten counts. The rearrangement uses TRBV2 and TRBJ1-2; D gene uncertain. Trimming pared 2 bases from V and 4 bases from J, leaving 8 bases between. CDR1 is SNHLY, CDR2 FYNNEI, per germline. The CDR3 has 13 amino acids. Here the CDR3 reads CASSERAGYGYTF. CDR3 sequence (DNA): TGTGCCAGCAGTGAAAGGGCGGGCTATGGCTACACCTTC.

The chain links TRBV5-1 to TRBJ2-1; 12 nucleotides agree with TRBD2. From germline, CDR1 is SGHRS and CDR2 YFSETQ. Unmatched junction bases numbered 5, after V lost 4 bases and J lost 6 bases. This CDR3 comprises 15 residues. The CDR3 DNA reads as TGCGCCAGCAGCCCCACTAGCGGGAGGACCAATGAGCAGTTCTTC. Translation: CASSPTSGRTNEQFF.

This clone was found once. V and J are TRBV27 and TRBJ2-1; D remains ambiguous. The CDR3 runs to 15 residues. The ends were cut back, 3 bases at V and 0 bases at J, with 9 bases in the middle. Germline assignment: CDR1 MNHEY and CDR2 SMNVEV (reference sequence). CDR3 in amino acids: CASSFRPDSYNEQFF. DNA of the CDR3: TGTGCCAGCAGTTTCAGGCCGGACTCCTACAATGAGCAGTTCTTC.

The J gene is TRBJ1-4, the V gene TRBV9; TRBD1 aligns across 10 bases. The CDR3 is made up of 18 amino acids. Losses at the gene ends were 3 bases for V and 8 bases for J; bases not matched to a gene: 16. CDR1 is SGDLS, CDR2 YYNGEE, per germline. This chain's CDR3 is CASSAHRDRGLAGEKLFF. The CDR3 coding sequence is TGTGCCAGCAGCGCCCACCGGGACAGGGGCTTGGCTGGCGAAAAACTGTTTTTT.

The chain combines TRBV6-5 with TRBJ2-7; 8 bases fit TRBD1. This CDR3 is built from 13 residues. Germline values: CDR1 MNHEY, CDR2 SVGAGI. V was clipped by 4 bases and J by 4 bases; unmatched bases: 3. CDR3 sequence (DNA): TGTGCCAGCAGTTTCGACAGGGGTTACGAGCAGTACTTC. Encoded protein: CASSFDRGYEQYF.

The V call is TRBV27, the J call TRBJ1-3; perhaps TRBD1 as D (5 bases). The CDR3 has 15 amino acids. CDR1 is MNHEY, CDR2 SMNVEV, per germline (reference sequence). V was clipped by 6 bases and J by 2 bases, with 14 bases between them. CDR3 nucleotides: TGTGCCAGCAGCCCTGGGACTCTAACTGGAAACACCATATATTTT. It encodes CASSPGTLTGNTIYF.

The chain links TRBV4-3 to TRBJ1-2, with no clear D. The V end lost 0 bases, the J end lost 7 bases, and 9 bases lay between the germline ends. The CDR3 spans 13 residues. Germline V CDR1 and CDR2: LGHNA, YSLEER. CDR3 sequence: CASSQEYRAGYTF. In DNA form, the CDR3 reads TGCGCCAGCAGCCAAGAATATCGCGCTGGCTACACCTTC.

The chain joins TRBV7-2 to TRBJ1-5, with D possibly TRBD1 on 5 matching bases. V was trimmed by 5 bases and J by 7 bases, leaving 15 bases between them. CDR3 size: 14 residues. Germline values: CDR1 SGHTA, CDR2 FQGNSA. CDR3 loop: CASSPQVLGQPQHF. In DNA form, the CDR3 reads TGTGCCAGCAGCCCACAGGTGCTCGGGCAGCCCCAGCATTTT.

The genes are TRBV19 and TRBJ1-5; D is uncertain. The CDR3 loop spans 17 amino acids. Trimming took off 2 bases at V and 3 bases at J, with 17 bases between the two ends. CDR1 and CDR2 from the germline V gene are LNHDA and SQIVND (reference sequence). The CDR3 here is CASSISPVGQANQPQHF. CDR3 nucleotides: TGTGCCAGTAGTATAAGCCCCGTCGGCCAGGCCAATCAGCCCCAGCATTTT. The full variable domain, completed using reference TRBV19 and TRBJ1-5, is DGGITQSPKYLFRKEGQNVTLSCEQNLNHDAMYWYRQDPGQGLRLIYYSQIVNDFQKGDIAEGYSVSREKKESFPLTVTSAQKNPTAFYLCASSISPVGQANQPQHFGDGTRLSIL.

The chain couples TRBV7-8 to TRBJ1-1; D is ambiguous. The V end lost 3 bases, the J end lost 0 bases, and 14 bases lay between the germline ends. This CDR3 comprises 16 residues. Germline CDR1 and CDR2: SGHVS and FQNEAQ. The CDR3 DNA follows: TGTGCCAGCAGCTTGACATACACCCGCTTGAACACTGAAGCTTTCTTT. Its protein product is CASSLTYTRLNTEAFF.

The chain joins TRBV19 to TRBJ2-1; 11 bases match TRBD2. CDR1 LNHDA and CDR2 SQIVND come from the germline V gene (reference sequence). CDR3 length: 16 amino acids. J lost 4 bases, V lost 1 base, and 3 bases had no gene match. The CDR3, as DNA: TGTGCCAGTAGTATAGTTCCTAGCGGGGGGTACAATGAGCAGTTCTTC. This gives the protein CASSIVPSGGYNEQFF.

The chain couples TRBV28 to TRBJ1-1; possible D gene TRBD1, 5 bases. CDR3 length: 15 residues. The germline V and J ends were trimmed by 5 bases and 2 bases, with 15 bases remaining between them. Germline V lookup: CDR1 MDHEN, CDR2 SYDVKM. The CDR3 sequence: CASSIPSTVNTEAFF. The CDR3 DNA follows: TGTGCCAGCAGTATCCCTTCGACAGTTAACACTGAAGCTTTCTTT.

This chain connects TRBV4-1 to TRBJ1-5, with 10 bases that match TRBD1. The CDR3 runs to 16 residues. CDR1 is MGHRA, CDR2 YSYEKL, per germline. The V segment lost 0 bases and the J segment 4 bases; nucleotides outside the gene matches: 3. The CDR3 DNA follows: TGCGCCAGCAGCCAAGACCCGGGACAGGGGAATCAGCCCCAGCATTTT. This codes for CASSQDPGQGNQPQHF.

V gene TRBV7-8 combines with J gene TRBJ2-7; no firm D call. The ends were cut back, 6 bases at V and 6 bases at J, with 12 bases in the middle. Germline V gene data show CDR1 as SGHVS and CDR2 as FQNEAQ. The length of the CDR3 is 12 residues. This chain's CDR3 is CASSLQRGEQYF. CDR3 DNA: TGTGCCAGCAGTCTCCAAAGAGGCGAGCAGTACTTC.